This note documents a single T cell receptor (beta chain) sequence. The target antigen is unknown. These data are taken from a study of T cell responses to AZD1222 COVID-19 vaccine. Regarding the study as a whole: It was only after the peak T cell response that any repertoires were sampled. With two AZD1222 doses given, Spike-specific TCR breadth and depth both rose. Donors skewed white British and female; clonal diversity was possibly underestimated. Only six individuals given AZD1222 were seropositive at baseline.

Some clones are missing from TCRdb's copy, which holds only in-frame ones; the method was immunoSEQ multiplex PCR. The sample records roughly 200,000 clones, roughly nine tenths being singletons. The sequence derives from an adult who received the AZD1222 COVID-19 vaccine. Here the sequenced sample was peripheral blood, taken 28 days after the second AZD1222 dose.

CDR3 coding DNA: TGTGCCAGCAGCTTAGGAGAAACTAGCACAGATACGCAGTATTTT. Protein: CASSLGETSTDTQYF. The rearrangement joins TRBV11-3 to TRBJ2-3; D unresolved. CDR1 SGHNT and CDR2 YENEEA come from the germline V gene. Trimming left V 1 base short and J 0 bases short, with 8 bases between. This CDR3 spans 15 amino acids. The full variable domain, in which reference TRBV11-3 and TRBJ2-3 provide the parts outside the CDR3, is EAGVVQSPRYKIIEKKQPVAFWCNPISGHNTLYWYLQNLGQGPELLIRYENEEAVDDSQLPKDRFSAERLKGVDSTLKIQPAELGDSAVYLCASSLGETSTDTQYFGPGTRLTVL.